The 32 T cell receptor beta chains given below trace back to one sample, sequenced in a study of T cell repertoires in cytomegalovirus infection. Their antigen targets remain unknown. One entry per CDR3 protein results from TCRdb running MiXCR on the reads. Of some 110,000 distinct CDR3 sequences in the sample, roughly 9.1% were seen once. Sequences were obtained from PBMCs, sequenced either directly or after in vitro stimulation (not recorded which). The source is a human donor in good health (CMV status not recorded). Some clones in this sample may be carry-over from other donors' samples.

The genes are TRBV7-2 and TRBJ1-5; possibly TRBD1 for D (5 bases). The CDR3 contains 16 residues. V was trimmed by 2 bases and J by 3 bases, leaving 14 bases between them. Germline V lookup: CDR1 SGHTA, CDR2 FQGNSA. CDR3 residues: CASSLSAGQPNQPQHF. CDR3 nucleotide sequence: TGTGCCAGCAGCTTATCGGCCGGACAACCCAATCAGCCCCAGCATTTT.

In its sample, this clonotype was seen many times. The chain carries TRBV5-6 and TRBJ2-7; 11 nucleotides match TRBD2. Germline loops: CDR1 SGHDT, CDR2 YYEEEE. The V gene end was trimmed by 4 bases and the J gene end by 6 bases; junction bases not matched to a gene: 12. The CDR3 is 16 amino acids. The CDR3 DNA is TGTGCCAGCAGCCCCCGGCCCACTAGCGGGAGTCGCGAGCAGTACGTC. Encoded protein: CASSPRPTSGSREQYV.

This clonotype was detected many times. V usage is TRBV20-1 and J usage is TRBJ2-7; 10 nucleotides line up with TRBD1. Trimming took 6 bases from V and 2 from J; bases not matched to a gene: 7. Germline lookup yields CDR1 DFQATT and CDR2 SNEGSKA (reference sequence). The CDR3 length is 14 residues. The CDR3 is CSARRTGGAYEQYF. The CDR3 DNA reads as TGCAGTGCCCGAAGGACAGGGGGTGCCTACGAGCAGTACTTC.

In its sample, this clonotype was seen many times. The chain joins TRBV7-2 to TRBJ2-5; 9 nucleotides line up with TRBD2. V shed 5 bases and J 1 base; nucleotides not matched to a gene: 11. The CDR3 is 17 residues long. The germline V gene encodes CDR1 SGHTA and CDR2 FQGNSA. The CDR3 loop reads CASSPGGVAGAQETQYF. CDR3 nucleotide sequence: TGTGCCAGCAGCCCAGGGGGGGTAGCGGGAGCCCAAGAGACCCAGTACTTC.

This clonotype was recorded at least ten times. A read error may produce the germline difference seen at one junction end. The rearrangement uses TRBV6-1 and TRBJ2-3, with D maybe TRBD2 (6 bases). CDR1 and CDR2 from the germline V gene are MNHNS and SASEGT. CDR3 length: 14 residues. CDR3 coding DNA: TGTGCCAGCAGTCAAGCGGGTTCCCCAGATACGCAGTATTTT. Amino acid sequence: CASSQAGSPDTQYF.

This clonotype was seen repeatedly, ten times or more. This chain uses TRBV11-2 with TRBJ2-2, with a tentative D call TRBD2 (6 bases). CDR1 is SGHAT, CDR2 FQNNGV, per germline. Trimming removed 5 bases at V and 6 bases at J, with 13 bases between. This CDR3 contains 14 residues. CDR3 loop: CASSPILAPGELFF. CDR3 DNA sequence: TGTGCCAGCAGCCCTATTCTAGCGCCCGGGGAGCTGTTTTTT.

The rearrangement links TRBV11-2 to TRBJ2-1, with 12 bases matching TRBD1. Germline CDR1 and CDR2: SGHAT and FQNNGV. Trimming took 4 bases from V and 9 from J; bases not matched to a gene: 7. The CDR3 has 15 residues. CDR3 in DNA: TGTGCCAGCAGCTCAGGGACAGGGGGCCAGGGTGAGCAGTTCTTC. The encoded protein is CASSSGTGGQGEQFF.

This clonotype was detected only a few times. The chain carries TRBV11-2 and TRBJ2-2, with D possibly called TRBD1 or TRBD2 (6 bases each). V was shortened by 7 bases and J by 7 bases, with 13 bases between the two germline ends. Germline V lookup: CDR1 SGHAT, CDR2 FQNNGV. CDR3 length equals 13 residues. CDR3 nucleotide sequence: TGTGCCAGCACCCGGGGGCTGGACGGGGAGCTGTTTTTT. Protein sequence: CASTRGLDGELFF.

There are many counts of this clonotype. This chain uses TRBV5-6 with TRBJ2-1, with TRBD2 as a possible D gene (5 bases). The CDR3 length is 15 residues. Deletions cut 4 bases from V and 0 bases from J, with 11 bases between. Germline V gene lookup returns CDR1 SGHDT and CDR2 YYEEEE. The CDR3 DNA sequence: TGTGCCAGCAGCGCGGACTTAAACTCCTACAATGAGCAGTTCTTC. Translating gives CASSADLNSYNEQFF. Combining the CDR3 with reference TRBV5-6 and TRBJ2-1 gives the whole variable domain DAGVTQSPTHLIKTRGQQVTLRCSPKSGHDTVSWYQQALGQGPQFIFQYYEEEERQRGNFPDRFSGHQFPNYSSELNVNALLLGDSALYLCASSADLNSYNEQFFGPGTRLTVL.

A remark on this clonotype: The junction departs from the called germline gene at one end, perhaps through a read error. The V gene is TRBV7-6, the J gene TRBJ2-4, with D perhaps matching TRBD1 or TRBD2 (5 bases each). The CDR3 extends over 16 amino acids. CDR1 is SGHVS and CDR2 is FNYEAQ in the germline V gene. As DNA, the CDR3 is TGTGCCAGCAGCTTCTCGGGGCTGTGGGGCACAGATATTCAGTACTTT. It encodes CASSFSGLWGTDIQYF.

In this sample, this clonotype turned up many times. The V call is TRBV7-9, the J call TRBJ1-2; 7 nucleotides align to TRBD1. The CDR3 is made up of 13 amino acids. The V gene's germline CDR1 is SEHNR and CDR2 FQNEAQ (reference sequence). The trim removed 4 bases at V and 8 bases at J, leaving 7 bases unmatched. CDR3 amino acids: CASSSDRTRGYTF. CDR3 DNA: TGTGCCAGCAGCTCGGACAGGACCCGGGGCTACACCTTC.

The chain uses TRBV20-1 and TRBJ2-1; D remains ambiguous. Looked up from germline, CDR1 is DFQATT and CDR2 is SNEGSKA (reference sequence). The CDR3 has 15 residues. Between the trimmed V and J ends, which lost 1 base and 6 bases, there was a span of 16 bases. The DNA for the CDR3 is TGCAGTGCTAGAGCCCTCGATCTGGTGTCCAATGAGCAGTTCTTC. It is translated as CSARALDLVSNEQFF.

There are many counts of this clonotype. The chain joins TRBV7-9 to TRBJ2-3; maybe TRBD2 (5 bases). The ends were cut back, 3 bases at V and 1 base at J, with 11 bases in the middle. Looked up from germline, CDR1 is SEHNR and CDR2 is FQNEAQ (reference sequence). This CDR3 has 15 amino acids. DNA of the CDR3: TGTGCCAGCAGCTTTAGACTACTCGGCACAGATACGCAGTATTTT. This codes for CASSFRLLGTDTQYF.

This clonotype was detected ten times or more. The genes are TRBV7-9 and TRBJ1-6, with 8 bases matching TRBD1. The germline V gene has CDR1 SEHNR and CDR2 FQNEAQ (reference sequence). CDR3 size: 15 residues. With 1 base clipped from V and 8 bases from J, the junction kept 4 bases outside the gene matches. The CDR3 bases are TGTGCCAGCAGCTTAGGGGGGGACAGGTATTCACCCCTCCACTTT. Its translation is CASSLGGDRYSPLHF.

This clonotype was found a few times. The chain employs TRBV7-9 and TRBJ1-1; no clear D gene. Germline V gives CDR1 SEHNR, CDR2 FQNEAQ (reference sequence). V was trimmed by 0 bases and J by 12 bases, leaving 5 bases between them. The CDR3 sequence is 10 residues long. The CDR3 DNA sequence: TGTGCCAGCAGCTTAGCTTTGCCTTTCTTT. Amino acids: CASSLALPFF.

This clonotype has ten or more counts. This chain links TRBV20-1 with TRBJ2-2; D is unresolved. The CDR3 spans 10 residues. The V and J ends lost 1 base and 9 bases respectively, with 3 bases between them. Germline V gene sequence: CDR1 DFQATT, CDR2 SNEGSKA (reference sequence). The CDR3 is CSARGRELFF. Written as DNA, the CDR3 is TGCAGTGCTAGAGGCCGGGAGCTGTTTTTT.

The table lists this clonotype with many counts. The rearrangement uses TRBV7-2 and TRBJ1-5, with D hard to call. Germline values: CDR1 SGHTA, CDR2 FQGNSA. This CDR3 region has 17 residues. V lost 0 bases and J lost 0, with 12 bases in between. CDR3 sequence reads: CASSLARQSYSNQPQHF. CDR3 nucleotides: TGTGCCAGCAGCTTAGCGCGTCAGTCGTATAGCAATCAGCCCCAGCATTTT.

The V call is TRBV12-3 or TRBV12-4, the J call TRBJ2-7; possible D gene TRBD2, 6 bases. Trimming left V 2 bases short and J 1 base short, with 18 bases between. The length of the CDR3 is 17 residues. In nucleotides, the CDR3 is TGTGCCAGCAGTTTAAGACGAAGGAGGGGTCTATCCTACGAGCAGTACTTC. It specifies CASSLRRRRGLSYEQYF.

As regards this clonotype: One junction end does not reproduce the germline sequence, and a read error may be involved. CDR3 sequence: CTSSLVVQETQYF. As DNA, the CDR3 is TGTACCAGCAGCTTAGTGGTCCAAGAGACGCAGTACTTC. V and J are TRBV7-2 and TRBJ2-5; D gene uncertain. CDR1 and CDR2 from the germline V gene are SGHTA and FQGNSA. This CDR3 has 13 residues.

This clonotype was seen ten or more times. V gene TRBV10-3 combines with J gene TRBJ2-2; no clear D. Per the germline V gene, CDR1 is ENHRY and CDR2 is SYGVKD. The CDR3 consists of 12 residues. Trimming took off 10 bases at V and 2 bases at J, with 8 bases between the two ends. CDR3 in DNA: TGTGCCACCCGAGAAAACACCGGGGAGCTGTTTTTT. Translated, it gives CATRENTGELFF.

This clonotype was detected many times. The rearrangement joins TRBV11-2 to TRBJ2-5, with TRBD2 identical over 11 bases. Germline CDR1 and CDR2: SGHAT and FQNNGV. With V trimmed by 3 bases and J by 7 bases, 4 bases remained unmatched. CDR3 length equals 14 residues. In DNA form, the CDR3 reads TGTGCCAGCAGCTTGGGACTAGCGGTAGCGACCCAGTACTTC. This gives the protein CASSLGLAVATQYF.

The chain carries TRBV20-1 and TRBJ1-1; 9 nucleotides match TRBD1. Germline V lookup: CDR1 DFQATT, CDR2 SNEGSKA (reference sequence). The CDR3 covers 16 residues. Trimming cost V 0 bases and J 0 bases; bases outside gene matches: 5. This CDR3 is CSARERDRVMNTEAFF. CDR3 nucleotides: TGCAGTGCTAGAGAAAGGGACAGGGTCATGAACACTGAAGCTTTCTTT.

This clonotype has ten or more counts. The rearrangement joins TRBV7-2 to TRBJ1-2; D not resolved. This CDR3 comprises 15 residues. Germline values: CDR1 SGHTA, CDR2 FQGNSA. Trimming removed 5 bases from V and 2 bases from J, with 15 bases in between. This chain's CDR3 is CASSPGPSLNYGYTF. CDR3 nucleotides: TGTGCCAGCAGCCCGGGCCCCTCGTTAAACTATGGCTACACCTTC. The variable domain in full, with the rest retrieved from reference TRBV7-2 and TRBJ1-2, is GAGVSQSPSNKVTEKGKDVELRCDPISGHTALYWYRQSLGQGLEFLIYFQGNSAPDKSGLPSDRFSAERTGGSVSTLTIQRTQQEDSAVYLCASSPGPSLNYGYTFGSGTRLTVV.

This chain's CDR3 is CGGRRLAESTDTQYF. The CDR3 coding sequence is TGTGGGGGCCGGCGACTAGCGGAAAGCACAGATACGCAGTATTTT. The rearrangement links TRBV2 to TRBJ2-3; TRBD2 matches at 9 bases. Germline V gives CDR1 SNHLY, CDR2 FYNNEI. The CDR3 consists of 15 residues.

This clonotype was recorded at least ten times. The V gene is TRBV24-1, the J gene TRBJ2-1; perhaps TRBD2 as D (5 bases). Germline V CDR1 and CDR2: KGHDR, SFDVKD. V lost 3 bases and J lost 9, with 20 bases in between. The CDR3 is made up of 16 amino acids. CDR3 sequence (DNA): TGTGCCACCAGTGATCCGTTTTGCTTGCGGGCAATTGAGCAGTTCTTC. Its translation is CATSDPFCLRAIEQFF.

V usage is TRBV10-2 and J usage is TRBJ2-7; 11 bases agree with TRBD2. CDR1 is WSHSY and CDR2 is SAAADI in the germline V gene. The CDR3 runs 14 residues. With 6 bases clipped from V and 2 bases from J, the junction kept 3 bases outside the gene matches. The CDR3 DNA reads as TGCGCCAGCAGGCCGGGACTAGCGGCCTACGAGCAGTACTTC. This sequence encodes CASRPGLAAYEQYF.

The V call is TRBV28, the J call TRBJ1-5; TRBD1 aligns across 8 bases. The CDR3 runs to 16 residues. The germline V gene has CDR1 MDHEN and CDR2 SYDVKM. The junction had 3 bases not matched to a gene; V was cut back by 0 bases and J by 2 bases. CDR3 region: CASSLWTGVGNQPQHF. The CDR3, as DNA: TGTGCCAGCAGTTTATGGACAGGGGTTGGCAATCAGCCCCAGCATTTT. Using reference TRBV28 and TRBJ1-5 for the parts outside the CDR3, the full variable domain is DVKVTQSSRYLVKRTGEKVFLECVQDMDHENMFWYRQDPGLGLRLIYFSYDVKMKEKGDIPEGYSVSREKKERFSLILESASTNQTSMYLCASSLWTGVGNQPQHFGDGTRLSIL.

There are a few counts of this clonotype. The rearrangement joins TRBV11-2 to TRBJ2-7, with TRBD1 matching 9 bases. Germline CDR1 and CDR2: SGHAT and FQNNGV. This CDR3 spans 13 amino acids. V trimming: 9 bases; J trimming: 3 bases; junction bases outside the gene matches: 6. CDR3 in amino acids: CASSTGGFYEQYF. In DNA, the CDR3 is TGTGCCAGTTCGACAGGGGGGTTCTACGAGCAGTACTTC.

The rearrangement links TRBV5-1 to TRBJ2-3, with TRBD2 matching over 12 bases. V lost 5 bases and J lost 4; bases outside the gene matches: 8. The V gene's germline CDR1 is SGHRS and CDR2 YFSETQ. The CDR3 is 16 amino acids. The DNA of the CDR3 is TGCGCCAGCAGGTCGCTAGCGGGAGGGAACGCAGATACGCAGTATTTT. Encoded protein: CASRSLAGGNADTQYF.

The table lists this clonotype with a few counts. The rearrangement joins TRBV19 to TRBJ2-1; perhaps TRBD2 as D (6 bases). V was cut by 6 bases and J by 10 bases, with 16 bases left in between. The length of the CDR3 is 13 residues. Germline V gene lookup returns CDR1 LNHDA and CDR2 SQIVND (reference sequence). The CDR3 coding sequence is TGTGCCAGTAGCGCGGGGATAAATCGCGAGCAGTTCTTC. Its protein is CASSAGINREQFF.

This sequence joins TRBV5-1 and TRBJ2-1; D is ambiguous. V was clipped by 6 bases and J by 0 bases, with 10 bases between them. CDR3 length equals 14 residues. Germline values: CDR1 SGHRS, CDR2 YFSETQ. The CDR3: CASMERSSYNEQFF. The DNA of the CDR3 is TGCGCCAGCATGGAAAGGAGCTCCTACAATGAGCAGTTCTTC.

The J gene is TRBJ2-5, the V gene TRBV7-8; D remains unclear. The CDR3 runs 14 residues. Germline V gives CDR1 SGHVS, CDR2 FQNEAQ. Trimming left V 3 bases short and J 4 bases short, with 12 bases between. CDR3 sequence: CASSFQSVPETQYF. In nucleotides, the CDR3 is TGTGCCAGCAGCTTCCAATCTGTCCCAGAGACCCAGTACTTC.